Shown below are 7 T cell receptor beta chains from a single sample sequenced in a study of CD8+ T cells in alopecia areata. cDNA reverse transcribed from extracted RNA served as the sequencing template. Generated by immunoSEQ multiplex PCR, the TCRdb table keeps only in-frame clones and is missing some. The sample holds tens of thousands of clones, around three fifths seen once. Source material: NKG2D-high CD8+ T cells sorted from blood. The receptors originated from a human donor with alopecia areata.

The chain couples TRBV19 to TRBJ1-1, with D hard to call. Germline V gives CDR1 LNHDA, CDR2 SQIVND (reference sequence). The V end was cut by 1 base, the J end by 1 base, with 4 bases between. This CDR3 has 13 amino acids. Here the CDR3 reads CASSIGGNTEAFF. CDR3 nucleotides: TGTGCCAGTAGTATAGGCGGGAACACTGAAGCTTTCTTT.

The V gene is TRBV27, the J gene TRBJ1-2; D perhaps matches TRBD1 (6 bases). From germline, CDR1 is MNHEY and CDR2 SMNVEV (reference sequence). CDR3 size: 12 residues. The ends were cut back, 6 bases at V and 7 bases at J, with 12 bases in the middle. The DNA for the CDR3 is TGTGCCAGCAGAGACAGGCTCGCTGGCTACACCTTC. Translation: CASRDRLAGYTF.

The rearrangement joins TRBV7-9 to TRBJ1-6; D gene ambiguous. The V gene's germline CDR1 is SEHNR and CDR2 FQNEAQ (reference sequence). The CDR3 is 16 residues long. Trimming removed 0 bases at V and 8 bases at J, with 14 bases between. The CDR3 region is CASSLAGVERDSPLHF. CDR3 coding DNA: TGTGCCAGCAGCTTAGCCGGTGTGGAGAGGGATTCACCCCTCCACTTT. Variable domain in full (rest from reference TRBV7-9 and TRBJ1-6): DTGVSQNPRHKITKRGQNVTFRCDPISEHNRLYWYRQTLGQGPEFLTYFQNEAQLEKSRLLSDRFSAERPKGSFSTLEIQRTEQGDSAMYLCASSLAGVERDSPLHFGNGTRLTVT.

The chain has TRBV6-5 and TRBJ2-7; D perhaps matches TRBD2 (5 bases). The CDR3 contains 13 residues. V was shortened by 0 bases and J by 5 bases, with 8 bases between the two germline ends. The germline V gene encodes CDR1 MNHEY and CDR2 SVGAGI. The CDR3 DNA is TGTGCCAGCAGTTACTCAACGAGGGACGAGCAGTACTTC. It codes for CASSYSTRDEQYF.

Remarks on this clone: At one end, the junction sequence differs from germline, possibly due to a read error. The gene calls are TRBV9 and TRBJ2-1, with TRBD2 matching over 10 bases. The CDR3 length is 15 residues. Per germline, CDR1 SGDLS and CDR2 YYNGEE. The CDR3 spells CASSRGTSAYNERFF. The DNA of the CDR3 is TGTGCCAGCAGCAGGGGGACTAGCGCGTACAATGAGCGGTTCTTC.

The chain recombines TRBV7-6 with TRBJ1-2; D not certain. Germline V CDR1 and CDR2: SGHVS, FNYEAQ. The CDR3 runs to 15 residues. Trimming took 4 bases from V and 1 from J, leaving 13 bases between them. CDR3 DNA: TGTGCCAGCAGCTGGCCCAGCAGATTTAACTATGGCTACACCTTC. This gives the protein CASSWPSRFNYGYTF. The variable domain in full, completed from reference TRBV7-6 and TRBJ1-2, reads GAGVSQSPRYKVTKRGQDVALRCDPISGHVSLYWYRQALGQGPEFLTYFNYEAQQDKSGLPNDRFSAERPEGSISTLTIQRTEQRDSAMYRCASSWPSRFNYGYTFGSGTRLTVV.

Only a few counts were recorded for this clone. V usage is TRBV6-4 and J usage is TRBJ2-5, with a tentative D call TRBD2 (5 bases). CDR1 and CDR2 from the germline V gene are MRHNA and SNTAGT. The germline V and J ends were trimmed by 6 bases and 2 bases, with 19 bases remaining between them. The CDR3 runs 16 residues. The CDR3 nucleotides read TGTGCCAGCAGCCAGGCTAGCTCCGAGGGACAAGAGACCCAGTACTTC. Translating gives CASSQASSEGQETQYF.